This T cell receptor (beta chain) was obtained from a study of T-cell memory formation after mild COVID-19. Whole-study results and caveats: Pre-infection memory held some responding clones, suggesting pre-existing cross-reactive T cells responded. Whereas later expanders leaned CD4+, clones contracting day 15 to 85 showed a balanced CD4/CD8 makeup. Researchers could not confirm that second-wave clones peaking on day 37 targeted SARS-CoV-2.

There are 13 residues in the CDR3. Germline V lookup: CDR1 SQVTM, CDR2 ANQGSEA. The J segment lost 1 base and the V segment lost 6 bases, leaving 3 bases of the junction unmatched. In TCRdb, the 5' RACE reads were re-called with MiXCR into one record per CDR3 protein. Of fewer than 50,000 distinct CDR3 sequences in the sample, 8% to 10% were seen once. Note on this clonotype: As yet, its antigen is unknown.

This clonotype was obtained from an adult woman who had mild COVID-19 (a few samples of this study predate the infection). Cell type and time point are not known. The chain couples TRBV29-1 to TRBJ1-5, with 7 positions matching TRBD1. The sequenced sample consisted of PBMCs or a T cell subset sorted from them (not recorded which). This chain's CDR3 is CSVKGASNQPQHF. The CDR3, as DNA: TGCAGCGTCAAGGGGGCGAGCAATCAGCCCCAGCATTTT.